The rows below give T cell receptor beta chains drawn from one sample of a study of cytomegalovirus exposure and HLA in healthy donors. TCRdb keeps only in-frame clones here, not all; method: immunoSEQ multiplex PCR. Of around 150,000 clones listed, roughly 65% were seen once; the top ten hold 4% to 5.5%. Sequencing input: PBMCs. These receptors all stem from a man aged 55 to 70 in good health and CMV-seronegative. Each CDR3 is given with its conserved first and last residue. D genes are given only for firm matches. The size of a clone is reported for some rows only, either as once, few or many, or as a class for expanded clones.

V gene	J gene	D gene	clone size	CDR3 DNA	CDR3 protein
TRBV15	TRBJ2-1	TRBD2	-	TGTGCCACCAGCAGAGGGGGCGCCGGGACTAGCGGGAGTAGTGTAATGTTCTTC	CATSRGGAGTSGSSVMFF
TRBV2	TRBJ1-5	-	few	TGTGCCAGCAGGGGCCACTCACAGGGAATGGATCAGCCCCAGCATTTT	CASRGHSQGMDQPQHF
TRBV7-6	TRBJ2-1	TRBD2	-	TGTGCCAGCAGCTCCTCGGGACTAGCGGGAGGGCCAACCCAGTTCTTC	CASSSSGLAGGPTQFF
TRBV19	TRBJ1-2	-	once	TGTGCCAGTAGTGGAAACAGGGCCTCTCTCTATGGCTACACCTTC	CASSGNRASLYGYTF
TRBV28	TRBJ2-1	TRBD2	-	TGTGCCAGCAGCTTGGGGGGGGGTAATGAGCAGTTCTTC	CASSLGGGNEQFF
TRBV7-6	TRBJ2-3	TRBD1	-	TGTGCCAGCAGCCTCACAGGGGGCGAGGCAGATACGCAGTATTTT	CASSLTGGEADTQYF
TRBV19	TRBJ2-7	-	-	TGTGCCAGTAGCACATCCTTGTCCGCCTACGAGCAGTACTTC	CASSTSLSAYEQYF
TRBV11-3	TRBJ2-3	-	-	TGTGCCAGCAGCTTAGAAGGGCGGGCAGATACGCAGTATTTT	CASSLEGRADTQYF
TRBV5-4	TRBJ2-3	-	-	TGTGCCAGCAGCTTGGGCGGGAAGGGAACAGATACGCAGTATTTT	CASSLGGKGTDTQYF
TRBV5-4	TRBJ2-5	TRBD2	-	TGTGCCAGCAGCACCGGGACTAGCGGGATTAAGGGAGAGACCCAGTACTTC	CASSTGTSGIKGETQYF
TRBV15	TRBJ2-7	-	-	TGTGCCGCCAACGAAGGAGGTGTCAGGAACGAGCAGTACTTC	CAANEGGVRNEQYF
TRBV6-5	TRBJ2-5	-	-	TGTGCCAGCAGCCTGGTGGGCCAGCCCGAAGAGACCCAGTACTTC	CASSLVGQPEETQYF
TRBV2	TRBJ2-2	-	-	TGTGCCAGCAGGAGGGCAGTGAACACCGGGGAGCTGTTTTTT	CASRRAVNTGELFF
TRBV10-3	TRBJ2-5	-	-	TGTGCCATCAGTGGACAGCAAGAGACCCAGTACTTC	CAISGQQETQYF
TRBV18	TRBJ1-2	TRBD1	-	TGTGCCAGCTCGACGAAAGGGGGCAACTATGGCTACACCTTC	CASSTKGGNYGYTF
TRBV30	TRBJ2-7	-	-	TGTGCCTGGAGGGGGGAGGACCCTTCCTACGAGCAGTACTTC	CAWRGEDPSYEQYF
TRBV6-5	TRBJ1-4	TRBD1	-	TGTGCCAGCAGGCCCCCGGGACAGGATAATGAAAAACTGTTTTTT	CASRPPGQDNEKLFF
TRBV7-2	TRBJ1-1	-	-	TGTGCCAGCAGCTTAGCACACCTGAACACTGAAGCTTTCTTT	CASSLAHLNTEAFF
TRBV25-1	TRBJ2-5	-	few	TGTGCCACCCGTCTCGGGGAGACCCAGTACTTC	CATRLGETQYF
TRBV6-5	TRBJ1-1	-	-	TGTGCCAGCAGTTACTCGACAGCAACTGAAGCTTTCTTT	CASSYSTATEAFF
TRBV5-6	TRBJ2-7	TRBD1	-	TGTGCCAGCAGCTTTACCGGGACAGGGTTTTACGAGCAGTACTTC	CASSFTGTGFYEQYF
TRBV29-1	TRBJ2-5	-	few	TGCAGCGCCGGGACTCTCTTTCCGCAGTACTTC	CSAGTLFPQYF
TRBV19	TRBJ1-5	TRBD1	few	TGTGCCAGTAGTACTAGAACAGGGGACCGCAATCAGCCCCAGCATTTT	CASSTRTGDRNQPQHF
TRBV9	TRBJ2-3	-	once	TGTGCCAGCAGCGTAGCAGGGACTAGCACAGATACGCAGTATTTT	CASSVAGTSTDTQYF
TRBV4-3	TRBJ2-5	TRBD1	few	TGCGCCAGCAGCCAAGATGAGGACAGGGGGCTAGGGACCCAGTACTTC	CASSQDEDRGLGTQYF
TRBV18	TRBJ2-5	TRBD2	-	TGTGCCAGCTCACCACCGGGACTACAACAAGAGACCCAGTACTTC	CASSPPGLQQETQYF
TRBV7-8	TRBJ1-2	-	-	TGTGCCAGCAGCCCAGCTCCGGACAACCCTTTCTACACCTTC	CASSPAPDNPFYTF
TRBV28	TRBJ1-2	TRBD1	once	TGTGCCGCATCCGAACAGGGGCGCTATGGCTACACCTTC	CAASEQGRYGYTF
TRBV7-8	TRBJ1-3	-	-	TGTGCCAGCAGCTTAGAAGGTCAGACAGGCCCTGGAAACACCATATATTTT	CASSLEGQTGPGNTIYF
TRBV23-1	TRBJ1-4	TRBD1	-	TGCGCCAGCAGTCAATCCCCCGACAGGGAATGTGAAAAACTGTTTTTT	CASSQSPDRECEKLFF
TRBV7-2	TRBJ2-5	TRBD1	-	TGTGCCAGCAGCTTACCGGACAGGGGTTCTGAGACCCAGTACTTC	CASSLPDRGSETQYF
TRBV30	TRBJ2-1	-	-	TGTGCCTGGAGTGGACTGGGGGGATCTGAGCAGTTCTTC	CAWSGLGGSEQFF
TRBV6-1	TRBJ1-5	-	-	TGTGCCAGCAAATCGCGGGCCAGCCATCAGCCCCAGCATTTT	CASKSRASHQPQHF
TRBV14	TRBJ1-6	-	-	TGTGCCAGCAGCCAAGGCGGGAGCTCCTATAATTCACCCCTCCACTTT	CASSQGGSSYNSPLHF
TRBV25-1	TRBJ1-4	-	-	TGTGCCAGCGACCAGGGTAATGAAAAACTGTTTTTT	CASDQGNEKLFF
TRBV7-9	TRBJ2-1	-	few	TGTGCCAGCAGCTGGGTTACTAGGGGGGGGGACTACAATGAGCAGTTCTTC	CASSWVTRGGDYNEQFF
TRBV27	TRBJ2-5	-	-	TGTGCCAGCAGTCCCCCGGGACACCCGGTGGAGACCCAGTACTTC	CASSPPGHPVETQYF
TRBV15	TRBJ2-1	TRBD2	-	TGTGCCACCAGCACCGGACTAGCGGGAGAGGATGAGCAGTTCTTC	CATSTGLAGEDEQFF
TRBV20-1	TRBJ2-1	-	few	TGCAGTGTCAGCGGCAATGAGCAGTTCTTC	CSVSGNEQFF
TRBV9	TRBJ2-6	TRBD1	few	TGTGCCAGCAGCGTAAAGGGGGCGGCTGGGGCCAACGTCCTGACTTTC	CASSVKGAAGANVLTF
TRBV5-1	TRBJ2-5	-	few	TGCGCCAGCAGCTTGGTAGGACAGACGCAAGAGACCCAGTACTTC	CASSLVGQTQETQYF
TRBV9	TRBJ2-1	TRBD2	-	TGTGCCAGCAGCGTAGCCGCGGGAGGGCTTCGTGAGCAGTTCTTC	CASSVAAGGLREQFF
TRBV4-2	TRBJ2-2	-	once	TGTGCCAGCAGCCAAGGCCGGACAGTGGACGGGGAGCTGTTTTTT	CASSQGRTVDGELFF
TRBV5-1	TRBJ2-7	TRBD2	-	TGCGCCAGCAGCCTCGGGACTAGCGGTTACGAGCAGTACTTC	CASSLGTSGYEQYF
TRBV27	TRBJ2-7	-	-	TGTGCCAGCAGGTCACCAAAGCGGTCCAAGTACGAGCAGTACTTC	CASRSPKRSKYEQYF
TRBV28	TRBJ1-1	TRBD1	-	TGTGCCAGCGGGGACTTAAGACAGGGACCGAACACTGAAGCTTTCTTT	CASGDLRQGPNTEAFF
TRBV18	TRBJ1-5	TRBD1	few	TGTGCCAGCTCACCACTCGGACAGGGGGGGTCTCAGCCCCAGCATTTT	CASSPLGQGGSQPQHF
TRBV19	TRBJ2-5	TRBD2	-	TGTGCCAGTAGCCGGACTAGCGGGGCAGAGACCCAGTACTTC	CASSRTSGAETQYF
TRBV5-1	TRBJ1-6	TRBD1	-	TGCGCCAGCAGCCCCTCGGACAGGGCTTCACCCCTCCACTTT	CASSPSDRASPLHF
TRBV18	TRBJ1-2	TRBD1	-	TGTGCCAGCTCACCGCGGACAGGGGTTAACTATGGCTACACCTTC	CASSPRTGVNYGYTF
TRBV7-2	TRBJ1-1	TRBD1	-	TGTGCCAGCAGCTTAGGAGGGTGGGGACAGCTGAACACTGAAGCTTTCTTT	CASSLGGWGQLNTEAFF
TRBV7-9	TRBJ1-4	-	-	TGTGCCAGCAGCTTCGGGGGGGCGAACCCCCTTTTT	CASSFGGANPLF
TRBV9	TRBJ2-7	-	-	TGTGCCAGCAGCGTAGGAGCGGTGGCCTCCTACGAGCAGTACTTC	CASSVGAVASYEQYF
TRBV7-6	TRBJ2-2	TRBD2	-	TGTGCCAGCAGCTTAGGACGGACTAGCGGGAACACCGGGGAGCTGTTTTTT	CASSLGRTSGNTGELFF
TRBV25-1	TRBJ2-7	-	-	TGTGCCAGCAGTTTTTTCAGGGATGGCGAGCAGTACTTC	CASSFFRDGEQYF
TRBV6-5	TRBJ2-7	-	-	TGTGCCAGCAGGGACAGCTCCTACGAGCAGTACTTC	CASRDSSYEQYF
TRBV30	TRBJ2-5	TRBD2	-	TGTGCCTGGAGTGTAGGACTAGCGGGAGGCAAAGAGACCCAGTACTTC	CAWSVGLAGGKETQYF
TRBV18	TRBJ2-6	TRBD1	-	TGTGCCAGCTCACGCCGGGACAGGGTTTCTGGGGCCAACGTCCTGACTTTC	CASSRRDRVSGANVLTF
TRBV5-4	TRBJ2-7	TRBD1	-	TGTGCCAGCAGCCACGGACAGGGACGCTACGAGCAGTACTTC	CASSHGQGRYEQYF
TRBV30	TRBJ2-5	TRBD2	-	TGTGCCTGGAGCCGCACGGGGGGCCAAGAGACCCAGTACTTC	CAWSRTGGQETQYF